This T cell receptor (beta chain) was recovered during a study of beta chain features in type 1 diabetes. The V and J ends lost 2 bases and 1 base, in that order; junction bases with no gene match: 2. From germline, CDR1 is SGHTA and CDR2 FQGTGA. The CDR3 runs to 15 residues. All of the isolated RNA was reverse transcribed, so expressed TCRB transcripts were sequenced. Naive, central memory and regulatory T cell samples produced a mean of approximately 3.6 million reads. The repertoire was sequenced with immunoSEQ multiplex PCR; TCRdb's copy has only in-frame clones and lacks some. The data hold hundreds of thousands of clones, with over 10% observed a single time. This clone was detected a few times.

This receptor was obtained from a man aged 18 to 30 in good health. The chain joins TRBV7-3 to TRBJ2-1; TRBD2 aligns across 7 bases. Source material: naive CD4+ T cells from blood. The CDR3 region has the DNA TGTGCCAGCAGCTTACAGGGACTATCCTACAATGAGCAGTTCTTC. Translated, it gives CASSLQGLSYNEQFF.